Below, one T cell receptor (beta chain) is given with its context. Its antigen is currently unknown. This entry is derived from a study of T cells expressing NK-cell markers. Study in general: Sorted CD3+CD56+NKG2C+, CD3+CD56+NKG2C- and CD3+CD56-NKG2C+ T cells supplied TCR beta repertoires. Among eight sequenced donors, seven carried HCMV seropositivity while one was seronegative. Points from the study as a whole: In four donors, dominant clonotypes made up about 28.3-65% of CD3+CD56-NKG2C+ cells.

The germline V gene encodes CDR1 MNHEY and CDR2 SMNVEV (reference sequence). The CDR3 extends over 13 amino acids. TCR beta cDNA was generated via 5'RACE template switching incorporating UMIs. TCRdb reprocessed the 5' RACE reads; each CDR3 protein has one entry and no DNA is given. The sample holds approximately 420,000 distinct CDR3 sequences. The chain employs TRBV27 and TRBJ2-7; the D gene TCRdb calls, TRBD1, cannot be checked with no DNA. The sequencing input was blood T cells: a sorted CD56 or NKG2C T cell subset, CD4+ or CD8+ T cells, or bulk PBMC T cells (not recorded which). This TCR was recovered from a woman aged 50 to 60 in good health. CDR3 in amino acids: CASSGGSLYEQYF.